These T cell receptor beta chains were read from a single sample in a study of blood T cell repertoires in COVID-19. The table came from immunoSEQ multiplex PCR; TCRdb's copy has only in-frame clones and leaves some out. The sample includes 120,000 to 150,000 clones, approximately 85% seen only once; the top ten take roughly 8%. Specimen: peripheral blood. The receptors were gathered from a woman aged 60-70 years with COVID-19, enrolled during active disease. The CDR3 runs from the conserved cysteine through the conserved F or W. Each record gives: D gene, clone size, J gene, V gene, CDR3 DNA, CDR3 protein. The D gene is left open where the match is weak. Rows may omit the clone size; those that give it use once, few, many or a size class.

d_call: .; clone_size: .; j_call: TRBJ2-5; v_call: TRBV11-2; cdr3_nt: TGTGCCAGCAGCCCGCTCCGGGGAACGGGAGAGACCCAGTACTTC; cdr3_aa: CASSPLRGTGETQYF
d_call: .; clone_size: .; j_call: TRBJ2-3; v_call: TRBV19; cdr3_nt: TGTGCCTCAGGTCGGGGGGCCACAGATACGCAGTATTTT; cdr3_aa: CASGRGATDTQYF
d_call: TRBD1; clone_size: .; j_call: TRBJ1-6; v_call: TRBV9; cdr3_nt: TGTGCCAGCAGCGACGGGACAGGGTATTCACCCCTCCACTTT; cdr3_aa: CASSDGTGYSPLHF
d_call: TRBD2; clone_size: .; j_call: TRBJ2-3; v_call: TRBV9; cdr3_nt: TGTGCCAGCAGCGTCGCCCGGCTAGCGGGGGTAGATACGCAGTATTTT; cdr3_aa: CASSVARLAGVDTQYF
d_call: .; clone_size: .; j_call: TRBJ2-2; v_call: TRBV29-1; cdr3_nt: TGCACCTTTAGAGCTATGACCGGGGAGCTGTTTTTT; cdr3_aa: CTFRAMTGELFF
d_call: TRBD1; clone_size: .; j_call: TRBJ1-1; v_call: TRBV18; cdr3_nt: TGTGCCAGCTCACAAACGACAGGGGGGAACACTGAAGCTTTCTTT; cdr3_aa: CASSQTTGGNTEAFF
d_call: TRBD1; clone_size: .; j_call: TRBJ2-7; v_call: TRBV5-8; cdr3_nt: TGTGCCAGCACCTGGAGGGCAGGCAGGGGGCAATACGAGCAGTACTTC; cdr3_aa: CASTWRAGRGQYEQYF
d_call: .; clone_size: .; j_call: TRBJ2-3; v_call: TRBV24-1; cdr3_nt: TGTGCCACCAGTGGGACGAGGGGACTTGGGGCAGATACGCAGTATTTT; cdr3_aa: CATSGTRGLGADTQYF
d_call: TRBD1; clone_size: .; j_call: TRBJ2-5; v_call: TRBV5-1; cdr3_nt: TGCGCCAGCAGCCGAGGTACCCTGGGACAGGGAGAAGAGACCCAGTACTTC; cdr3_aa: CASSRGTLGQGEETQYF
d_call: .; clone_size: .; j_call: TRBJ2-1; v_call: TRBV2; cdr3_nt: TGTGCCAGCAGTGAAGCGGGACTGCCTTGGGAGCAGTTCTTC; cdr3_aa: CASSEAGLPWEQFF
d_call: .; clone_size: .; j_call: TRBJ1-2; v_call: TRBV14; cdr3_nt: TGTGCCAGCAGCCAAGATTGGGCAGGGGCCCGCGTTACTGGCTACACCTTC; cdr3_aa: CASSQDWAGARVTGYTF
d_call: .; clone_size: once; j_call: TRBJ2-1; v_call: TRBV7-2; cdr3_nt: TGTGCCAGCAGCTTCTCCGGGAGCTCCTACAATGAGCAGTTCTTC; cdr3_aa: CASSFSGSSYNEQFF
d_call: TRBD2; clone_size: .; j_call: TRBJ2-7; v_call: TRBV27; cdr3_nt: TGTGCCAGCGCCACTCCGGGGGGTTCCGAGCAGTACTTC; cdr3_aa: CASATPGGSEQYF
d_call: TRBD1; clone_size: .; j_call: TRBJ2-3; v_call: TRBV24-1; cdr3_nt: TGTGCGACCGGGACAGGGGTAAGGGATACGCAGTATTTT; cdr3_aa: CATGTGVRDTQYF
d_call: TRBD1; clone_size: .; j_call: TRBJ2-5; v_call: TRBV6-2/TRBV6-3; cdr3_nt: TGTGCCAGCAGTTACAGGCTGGGACAGGCGGAAGAGACCCAGTACTTC; cdr3_aa: CASSYRLGQAEETQYF
d_call: .; clone_size: .; j_call: TRBJ1-1; v_call: TRBV6-5; cdr3_nt: TGTGCCAGCAGTCTAGGGGCTGCTGAAGCTTTCTTT; cdr3_aa: CASSLGAAEAFF
d_call: .; clone_size: .; j_call: TRBJ2-5; v_call: TRBV11-2; cdr3_nt: TGTGCCAGCACCTCCACCCCGGCAGGCTTTGGCTCCCAAGAGACCCAGTACTTC; cdr3_aa: CASTSTPAGFGSQETQYF
d_call: TRBD1; clone_size: .; j_call: TRBJ1-2; v_call: TRBV3-1/TRBV3-2; cdr3_nt: TGTGCCAGCAGCCAAGACTCGACAGGGTCTCCTGGCTACACCTTC; cdr3_aa: CASSQDSTGSPGYTF
d_call: .; clone_size: .; j_call: TRBJ2-4; v_call: TRBV29-1; cdr3_nt: TGCAGCGTAGGGACACGGAACAAAAACATTCAGTACTTC; cdr3_aa: CSVGTRNKNIQYF
d_call: .; clone_size: .; j_call: TRBJ1-2; v_call: TRBV21-1; cdr3_nt: TGTGCCAGCAGCATGATTCTTAAGGACAGTTATAACTATGGCTACACCTTC; cdr3_aa: CASSMILKDSYNYGYTF
d_call: TRBD1; clone_size: .; j_call: TRBJ1-1; v_call: TRBV6-2/TRBV6-3; cdr3_nt: TGTGCCAGCAGTTTCCCCTTCGGGACAGGGGACACTGAAGCTTTCTTT; cdr3_aa: CASSFPFGTGDTEAFF
d_call: TRBD1; clone_size: .; j_call: TRBJ2-3; v_call: TRBV7-3; cdr3_nt: TGTGCCAGCAGCTATGGGACAGGGGGGACAGATACGCAGTATTTT; cdr3_aa: CASSYGTGGTDTQYF
d_call: .; clone_size: .; j_call: TRBJ2-5; v_call: TRBV11-2; cdr3_nt: TGTGCCAGCAGCTTAAGAGGGTCAGGTCAAGAGACCCAGTACTTC; cdr3_aa: CASSLRGSGQETQYF
d_call: TRBD2; clone_size: .; j_call: TRBJ2-3; v_call: TRBV4-2; cdr3_nt: TGTGCCAGCAGCCAAGCTAGCGGGGATACAGATACGCAGTATTTT; cdr3_aa: CASSQASGDTDTQYF
d_call: TRBD1; clone_size: once; j_call: TRBJ2-5; v_call: TRBV19; cdr3_nt: TGTGCCAGTAGTTTCGCGGGACAGGGAGAAGAGACCCAGTACTTC; cdr3_aa: CASSFAGQGEETQYF
d_call: .; clone_size: .; j_call: TRBJ2-7; v_call: TRBV27; cdr3_nt: TGTGCCAGCAGTTCGACAGGACTCTCCTACGAGCAGTACTTC; cdr3_aa: CASSSTGLSYEQYF
d_call: TRBD1; clone_size: .; j_call: TRBJ1-1; v_call: TRBV5-1; cdr3_nt: TGCGCCAGCAGCCTTGACAGGGGTGAAGCTTTCTTT; cdr3_aa: CASSLDRGEAFF
d_call: TRBD2; clone_size: .; j_call: TRBJ2-1; v_call: TRBV5-1; cdr3_nt: TGCGCCAGCAGCCCGGACTTCGGACTAGCGGGGGGTTCGTTCTTC; cdr3_aa: CASSPDFGLAGGSFF
d_call: TRBD1; clone_size: .; j_call: TRBJ1-3; v_call: TRBV10-3; cdr3_nt: TGTGCCATCTGCGACAGGGCCTCTGGAAACACCATATATTTT; cdr3_aa: CAICDRASGNTIYF
d_call: .; clone_size: .; j_call: TRBJ2-1; v_call: TRBV7-3; cdr3_nt: TGTGCCAGCAGCGCGACCCGGGACAATGAGCAGTTCTTC; cdr3_aa: CASSATRDNEQFF
d_call: .; clone_size: .; j_call: TRBJ1-2; v_call: TRBV20-1; cdr3_nt: TGCAGTGCTGGCCCAGATAATGGCTACACCTTC; cdr3_aa: CSAGPDNGYTF
d_call: TRBD2; clone_size: .; j_call: TRBJ2-1; v_call: TRBV3-1/TRBV3-2; cdr3_nt: TGTGCCAGCAGCCCCGGGGGGGGGACCAATGAGCAGTTCTTC; cdr3_aa: CASSPGGGTNEQFF
d_call: TRBD1; clone_size: .; j_call: TRBJ2-1; v_call: TRBV18; cdr3_nt: TGTGCCAGCTCACCCACAGGGGGCTACTCCTACAATGAGCAGTTCTTC; cdr3_aa: CASSPTGGYSYNEQFF
d_call: TRBD1; clone_size: few; j_call: TRBJ1-5; v_call: TRBV5-6; cdr3_nt: TGTGCCAGCAGCTTGGGGGGGACAGGGGTTAGTCAGCCCCAGCATTTT; cdr3_aa: CASSLGGTGVSQPQHF
d_call: .; clone_size: .; j_call: TRBJ2-3; v_call: TRBV18; cdr3_nt: TGTGCCAGCTCACCACCGGGCAGAGATACGCAGTATTTT; cdr3_aa: CASSPPGRDTQYF
d_call: TRBD1; clone_size: .; j_call: TRBJ1-5; v_call: TRBV6-5; cdr3_nt: TGTGCCAGCGGGACAGGGATTAGCAATCAGCCCCAGCATTTT; cdr3_aa: CASGTGISNQPQHF
d_call: TRBD1; clone_size: once; j_call: TRBJ2-1; v_call: TRBV7-8; cdr3_nt: TGTGCCAGCAGCCTCCTGGACAGGGGGCGAAATGAGCAGTTCTTC; cdr3_aa: CASSLLDRGRNEQFF
d_call: .; clone_size: .; j_call: TRBJ2-1; v_call: TRBV12-3/TRBV12-4; cdr3_nt: TGTGCCAGCAGTTTAGAAGGGGCCCATGAGCAGTTCTTC; cdr3_aa: CASSLEGAHEQFF
d_call: TRBD2; clone_size: .; j_call: TRBJ2-2; v_call: TRBV9; cdr3_nt: TGTGCCACGGGGGGTGCCGGGGAGCTGTTTTTT; cdr3_aa: CATGGAGELFF
d_call: .; clone_size: few; j_call: TRBJ2-7; v_call: TRBV10-3; cdr3_nt: TGTGCCATCGGGGCGAAGGAGTACGAGCAGTACTTC; cdr3_aa: CAIGAKEYEQYF
d_call: .; clone_size: .; j_call: TRBJ2-7; v_call: TRBV13; cdr3_nt: TGTGCCAGCCTTAAGGCAGGGATCTACGAGCAGTACTTC; cdr3_aa: CASLKAGIYEQYF
d_call: TRBD1; clone_size: .; j_call: TRBJ2-1; v_call: TRBV7-2; cdr3_nt: TGTGCCAGCAGCGTAGTGGGGACAGGGGGCTACAATGAGCAGTTCTTC; cdr3_aa: CASSVVGTGGYNEQFF
d_call: TRBD1; clone_size: .; j_call: TRBJ1-6; v_call: TRBV4-2; cdr3_nt: TGTGCCAGCAGCCAGCGCGGGACAGTACATAATTCACCCCTCCACTTT; cdr3_aa: CASSQRGTVHNSPLHF
d_call: .; clone_size: .; j_call: TRBJ1-5; v_call: TRBV21-1; cdr3_nt: TGTGCCAGCAACCTGATTCCACAGCCTTATCAGCCCCAGCATTTT; cdr3_aa: CASNLIPQPYQPQHF
d_call: .; clone_size: .; j_call: TRBJ2-3; v_call: TRBV7-3; cdr3_nt: TGTGCCAGCAGCTTAGCTGGGGAGGCAGATACGCAGTATTTT; cdr3_aa: CASSLAGEADTQYF
d_call: .; clone_size: .; j_call: TRBJ2-5; v_call: TRBV11-2; cdr3_nt: TGTGCCAGCAGCCCTACCAGGGAGACCCAGTACTTC; cdr3_aa: CASSPTRETQYF
d_call: TRBD2; clone_size: .; j_call: TRBJ2-7; v_call: TRBV6-5; cdr3_nt: TGTGCCAGTCTCAAGCGGGGTTCCCTCTCCTACGAGCAGTACTTC; cdr3_aa: CASLKRGSLSYEQYF
d_call: .; clone_size: .; j_call: TRBJ2-1; v_call: TRBV5-1; cdr3_nt: TGCGCCAGCAGCTTGGGTCAGGGGTCCAATGAGCAGTTCTTC; cdr3_aa: CASSLGQGSNEQFF
d_call: .; clone_size: .; j_call: TRBJ2-5; v_call: TRBV2; cdr3_nt: TGTGCCAGCAGTGAAGTGGGGCAGGCTACCAACCAAGAGACCCAGTACTTC; cdr3_aa: CASSEVGQATNQETQYF
d_call: TRBD1; clone_size: .; j_call: TRBJ2-7; v_call: TRBV27; cdr3_nt: TGTGCCAGCAGTTTCAGGGGGCTTATGAGGGAGCAGTACTTC; cdr3_aa: CASSFRGLMREQYF
d_call: .; clone_size: .; j_call: TRBJ1-2; v_call: TRBV18; cdr3_nt: TGTGCCAGCTCACCGAGCGGAACTAACTATGGCTACACCTTC; cdr3_aa: CASSPSGTNYGYTF
d_call: TRBD1; clone_size: .; j_call: TRBJ2-1; v_call: TRBV7-9; cdr3_nt: TGTGCCAGCAGCCCAGTTCCGGGACAGAGCTACAATGAGCAGTTCTTC; cdr3_aa: CASSPVPGQSYNEQFF
d_call: .; clone_size: .; j_call: TRBJ2-5; v_call: TRBV5-1; cdr3_nt: TGCGCCAGCAGCTTCACCAGGACTCAAGAGACCCAGTACTTC; cdr3_aa: CASSFTRTQETQYF
d_call: TRBD2; clone_size: .; j_call: TRBJ2-3; v_call: TRBV7-8; cdr3_nt: TGTGCCAGCAGCTTAGCGAGCGGCGGGGGACCAGATACGCAGTATTTT; cdr3_aa: CASSLASGGGPDTQYF
d_call: .; clone_size: .; j_call: TRBJ2-1; v_call: TRBV28; cdr3_nt: TGTGCCAGCAGTCACAAATCGATCTCCTACAATGAGCAGTTCTTC; cdr3_aa: CASSHKSISYNEQFF
d_call: .; clone_size: once; j_call: TRBJ1-3; v_call: TRBV9; cdr3_nt: TGTGCCAGCAGCCCCTCGGGCGGGGGCTTTTCTGGAAACACCATATATTTT; cdr3_aa: CASSPSGGGFSGNTIYF
d_call: .; clone_size: few; j_call: TRBJ2-7; v_call: TRBV2; cdr3_nt: TGTGCCAGCAGTGATGGGGGGGCGCAAACCTACGAGCAGTACTTC; cdr3_aa: CASSDGGAQTYEQYF